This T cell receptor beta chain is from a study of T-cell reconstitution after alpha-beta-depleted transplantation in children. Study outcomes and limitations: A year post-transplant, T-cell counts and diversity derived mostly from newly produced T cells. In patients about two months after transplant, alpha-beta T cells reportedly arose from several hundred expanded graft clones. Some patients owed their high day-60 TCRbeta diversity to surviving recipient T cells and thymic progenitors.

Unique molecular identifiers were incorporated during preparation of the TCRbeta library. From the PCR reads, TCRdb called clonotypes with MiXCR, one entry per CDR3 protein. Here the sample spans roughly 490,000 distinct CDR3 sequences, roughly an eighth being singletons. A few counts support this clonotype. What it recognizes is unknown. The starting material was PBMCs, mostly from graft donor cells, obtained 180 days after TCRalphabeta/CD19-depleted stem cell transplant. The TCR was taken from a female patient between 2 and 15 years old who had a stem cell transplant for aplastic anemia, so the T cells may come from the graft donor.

CDR3 sequence: CSATGADYGYTF. The CDR3 DNA sequence: TGCAGTGCTACAGGGGCCGACTATGGCTACACCTTC. The chain employs TRBV20-1 and TRBJ1-2, with D tentatively TRBD1 (6 bases). Per germline, CDR1 DFQATT and CDR2 SNEGSKA (reference sequence). The CDR3 totals 12 residues. Trimming left V 4 bases short and J 3 bases short, with 9 bases between.